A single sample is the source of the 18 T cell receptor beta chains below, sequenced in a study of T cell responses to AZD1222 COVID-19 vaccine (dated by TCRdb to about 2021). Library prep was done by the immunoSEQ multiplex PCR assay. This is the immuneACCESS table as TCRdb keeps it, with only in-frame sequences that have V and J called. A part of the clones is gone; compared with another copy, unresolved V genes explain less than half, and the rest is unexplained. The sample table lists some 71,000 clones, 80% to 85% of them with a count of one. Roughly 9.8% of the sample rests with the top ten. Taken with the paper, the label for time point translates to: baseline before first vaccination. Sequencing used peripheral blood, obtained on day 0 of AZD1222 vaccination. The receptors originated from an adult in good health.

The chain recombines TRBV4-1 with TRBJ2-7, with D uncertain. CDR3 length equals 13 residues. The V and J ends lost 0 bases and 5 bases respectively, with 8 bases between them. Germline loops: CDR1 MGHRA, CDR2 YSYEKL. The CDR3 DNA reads TGCGCCAGCAGCCAAGAGCGTGGGCACGAGCAGTACTTC. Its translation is CASSQERGHEQYF.

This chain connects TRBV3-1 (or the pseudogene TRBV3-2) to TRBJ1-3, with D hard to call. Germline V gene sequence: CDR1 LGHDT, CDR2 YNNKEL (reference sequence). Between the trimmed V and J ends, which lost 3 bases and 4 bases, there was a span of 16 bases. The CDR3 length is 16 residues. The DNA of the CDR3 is TGTGCCAGCAGCCATTATCGAAGGCATCCCGGAAACACCATATATTTT. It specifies CASSHYRRHPGNTIYF.

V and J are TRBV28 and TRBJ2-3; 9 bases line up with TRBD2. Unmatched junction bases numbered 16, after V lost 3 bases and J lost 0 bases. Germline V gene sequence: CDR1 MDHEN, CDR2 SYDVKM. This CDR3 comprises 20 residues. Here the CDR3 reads CASSFPRVNSGGPSTDTQYF. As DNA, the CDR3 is TGTGCCAGCAGTTTTCCCAGGGTCAATAGCGGGGGACCTAGCACAGATACGCAGTATTTT.

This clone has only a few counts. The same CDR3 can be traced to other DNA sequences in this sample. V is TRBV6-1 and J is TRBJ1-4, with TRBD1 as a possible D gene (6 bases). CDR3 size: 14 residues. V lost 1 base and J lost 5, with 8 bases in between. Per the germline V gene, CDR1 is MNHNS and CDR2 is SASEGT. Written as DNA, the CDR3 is TGTGCCAGCAGTGAAGGGCAGGGGAATGAAAAACTGTTTTTT. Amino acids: CASSEGQGNEKLFF.

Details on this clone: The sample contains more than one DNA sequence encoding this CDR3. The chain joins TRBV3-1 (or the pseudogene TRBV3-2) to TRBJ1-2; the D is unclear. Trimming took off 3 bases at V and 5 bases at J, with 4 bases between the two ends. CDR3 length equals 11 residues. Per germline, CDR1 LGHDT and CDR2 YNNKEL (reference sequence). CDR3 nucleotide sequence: TGTGCCAGCAGCCAGGGATATGGCTACACCTTC. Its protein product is CASSQGYGYTF.

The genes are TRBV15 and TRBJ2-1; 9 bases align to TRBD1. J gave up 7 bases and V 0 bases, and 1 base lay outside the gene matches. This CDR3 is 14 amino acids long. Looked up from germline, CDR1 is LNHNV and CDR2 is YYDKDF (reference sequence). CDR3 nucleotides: TGTGCCACCAGCAGAGACGGGACAGGGAATGAGCAGTTCTTC. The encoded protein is CATSRDGTGNEQFF.

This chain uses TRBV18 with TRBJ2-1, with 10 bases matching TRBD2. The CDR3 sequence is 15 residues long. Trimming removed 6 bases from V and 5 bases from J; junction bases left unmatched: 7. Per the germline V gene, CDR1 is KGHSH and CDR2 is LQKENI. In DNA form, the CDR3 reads TGTGCCAGCTCCCGCGGACTAGCGGAGAACAATGAGCAGTTCTTC. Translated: CASSRGLAENNEQFF.

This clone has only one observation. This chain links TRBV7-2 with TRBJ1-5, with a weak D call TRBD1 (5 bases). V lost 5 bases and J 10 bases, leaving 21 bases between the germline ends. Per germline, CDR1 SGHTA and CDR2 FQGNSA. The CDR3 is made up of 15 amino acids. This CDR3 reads CASSIDRGVIKPQHF. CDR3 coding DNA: TGTGCCAGCAGCATAGATCGGGGGGTCATCAAACCCCAGCATTTT.

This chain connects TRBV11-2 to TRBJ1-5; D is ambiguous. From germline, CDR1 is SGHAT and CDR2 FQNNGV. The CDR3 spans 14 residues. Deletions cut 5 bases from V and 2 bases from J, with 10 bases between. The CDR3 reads CASSPRGGNQPQHF. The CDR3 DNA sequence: TGTGCCAGCAGCCCCCGTGGGGGCAATCAGCCCCAGCATTTT.

The CDR3 DNA reads as TGTGCCAGCAACCCCCGACCGGATTTAGCGGGGGAGGGACAGTTCTTC. It codes for CASNPRPDLAGEGQFF. The rearrangement links TRBV13 to TRBJ2-1, with 9 bases aligning to TRBD2. Germline CDR1 is PRHDT and CDR2 is FYEKMQ (reference sequence). Trimming cost V 7 bases and J 13 bases; bases outside gene matches: 20. This CDR3 comprises 16 residues.

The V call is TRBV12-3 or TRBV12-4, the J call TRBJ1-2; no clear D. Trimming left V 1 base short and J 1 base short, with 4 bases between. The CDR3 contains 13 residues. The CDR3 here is CASSLEVNYGYTF. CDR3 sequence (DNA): TGTGCCAGCAGTTTAGAGGTTAACTATGGCTACACCTTC.

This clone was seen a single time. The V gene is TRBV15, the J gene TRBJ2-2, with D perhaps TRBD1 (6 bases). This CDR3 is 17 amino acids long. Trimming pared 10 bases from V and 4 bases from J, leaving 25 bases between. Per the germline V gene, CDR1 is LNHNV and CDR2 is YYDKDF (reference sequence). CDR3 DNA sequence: TGTGCCATACAGAGAAGGACAGCGAGTTTAATCACCGGGGAGCTGTTTTTT. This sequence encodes CAIQRRTASLITGELFF.

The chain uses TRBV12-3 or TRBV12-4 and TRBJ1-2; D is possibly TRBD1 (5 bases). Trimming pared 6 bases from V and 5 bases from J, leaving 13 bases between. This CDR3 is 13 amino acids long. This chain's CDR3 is CASRPEDTYGYTF. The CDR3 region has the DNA TGTGCCAGCAGACCCGAGGACACATATGGCTACACCTTC.

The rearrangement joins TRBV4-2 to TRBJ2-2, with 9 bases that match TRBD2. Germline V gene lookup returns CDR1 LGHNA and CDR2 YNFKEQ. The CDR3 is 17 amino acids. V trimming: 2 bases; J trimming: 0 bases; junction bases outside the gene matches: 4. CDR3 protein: CASSQYLAGTNTGELFF. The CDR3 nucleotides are TGTGCCAGCAGCCAATACCTAGCGGGGACGAACACCGGGGAGCTGTTTTTT.

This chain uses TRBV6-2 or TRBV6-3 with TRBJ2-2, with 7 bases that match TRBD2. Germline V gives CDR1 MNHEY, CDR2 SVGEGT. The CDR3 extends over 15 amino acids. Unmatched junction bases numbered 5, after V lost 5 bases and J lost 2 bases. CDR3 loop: CASSPGGTNTGELFF. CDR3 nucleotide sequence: TGTGCCAGCAGTCCCGGGGGGACCAACACCGGGGAGCTGTTTTTT.

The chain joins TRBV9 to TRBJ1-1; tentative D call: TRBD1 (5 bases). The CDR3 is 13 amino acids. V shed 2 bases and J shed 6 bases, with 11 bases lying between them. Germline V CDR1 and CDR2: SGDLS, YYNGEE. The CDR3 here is CASSVGGKSEAFF. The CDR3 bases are TGTGCCAGCAGCGTCGGGGGGAAGTCTGAAGCTTTCTTT.

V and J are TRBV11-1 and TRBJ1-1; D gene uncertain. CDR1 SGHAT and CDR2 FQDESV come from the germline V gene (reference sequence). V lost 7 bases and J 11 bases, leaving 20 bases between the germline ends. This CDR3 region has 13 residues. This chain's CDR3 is CASTERPASQAFF. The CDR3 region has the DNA TGTGCCAGCACCGAGCGACCCGCGTCCCAGGCTTTCTTT.

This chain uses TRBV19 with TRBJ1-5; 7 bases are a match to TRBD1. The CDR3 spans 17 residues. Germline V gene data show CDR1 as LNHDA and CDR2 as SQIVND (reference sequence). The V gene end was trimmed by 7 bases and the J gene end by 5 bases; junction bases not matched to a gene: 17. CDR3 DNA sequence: TGTGCCAGTACCAATGGGTGGAGGGGGCGCCCATATCAGCCCCAGCATTTT. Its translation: CASTNGWRGRPYQPQHF.